This TCR beta chain was sequenced during a study of cytomegalovirus exposure and HLA in healthy donors. General study results and limits: First-cohort TCR clusters tended to co-occur in the 120 or so validation repertoires, a later analysis found. TCR sequences were mostly rare, though some public TCRs occurred in many donors. There were 150 to 200 TCR beta chains listed as cytomegalovirus-associated.

This clone was seen just once. The antigen remains undetermined. The junction had 7 bases not matched to a gene; V was cut back by 0 bases and J by 6 bases. The CDR3 is made up of 17 amino acids. CDR1 is LGHNA and CDR2 is YNFKEQ in the germline V gene. The donors were part of the validation cohort of 100 to 150 subjects. That cohort was separate from the first cohort, which comprised 500 to 850 subjects. Sequencing was performed with immunoSEQ multiplex PCR; in TCRdb, only in-frame clones are kept and a portion is missing. Of roughly 56,000 clones listed, 80% to 90% are singletons. The sequencing input was PBMCs. This receptor was obtained from a woman aged 18-29 years in good health and CMV-seronegative. V is TRBV4-2 and J is TRBJ2-4; 11 bases agree with TRBD2. CDR3 nucleotides: TGTGCCAGCAGCCAAGATAAGCGAGGACTAGCGGGAAACATTCAGTACTTC. It codes for CASSQDKRGLAGNIQYF.